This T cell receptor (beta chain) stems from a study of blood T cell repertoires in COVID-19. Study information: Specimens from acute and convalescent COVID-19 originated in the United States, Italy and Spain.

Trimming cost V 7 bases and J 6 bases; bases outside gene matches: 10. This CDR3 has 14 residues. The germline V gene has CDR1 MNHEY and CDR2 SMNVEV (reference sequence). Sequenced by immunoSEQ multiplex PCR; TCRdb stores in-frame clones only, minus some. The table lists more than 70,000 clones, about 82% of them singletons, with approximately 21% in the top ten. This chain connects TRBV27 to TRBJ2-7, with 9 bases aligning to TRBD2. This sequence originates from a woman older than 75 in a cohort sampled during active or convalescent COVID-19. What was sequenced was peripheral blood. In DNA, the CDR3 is TGTGCCAGCAAATTAGCGGGAGTGGTATCCGAGCAGTACTTC. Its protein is CASKLAGVVSEQYF.